This paragraph covers one TCR beta chain sequence. This sample stems from a study of control samples from healthy donors and cancer patients. Some clones are missing from TCRdb's copy, which holds only in-frame ones; the method was immunoSEQ multiplex PCR. The sample contains about 54,000 clones, around 95% of which appear only once. The CDR3 covers 14 residues. The chain couples TRBV21-1 to TRBJ1-5; TRBD1 is the table's D call and was not checked against the DNA. TRBV21-1 represents a pseudogene. This TCR was recovered from a woman in her twenties or thirties in good health. Sequences were obtained from blood. CDR3 coding DNA: TGTGCCAGTCCGACAGGGAGTAGCAATCAGCCCCAGCATTTT. Translation gives CASPTGSSNQPQHF.